This TCR beta chain comes out of a study of graft-versus-host responses after intestinal transplantation. In the study overall: Transplant types were multivisceral, liver-intestinal, or isolated intestinal. Every recipient underwent anti-thymocyte globulin induction, then tacrolimus and steroids for roughly 3 years.

By proportion, this clone is medium-sized. Study-wide points: An association linked early post-transplant HvG declines with peak circulating GvH clone levels.

Repertoires were generated with immunoSEQ multiplex PCR, while TCRdb's copy carries only in-frame clones and drops some. The table records around 5,100 clones, less than 35% of them present only once. Each mixed lymphocyte reaction held approximately 200,000 CFSE-labeled responders and approximately 200,000 irradiated violet-dye-labeled stimulators. CFSE-low proliferating responders, CD3+CD4+ and CD3+CD8+, were sorted post-reaction. The specimen was alloreactive CD8+ T cells from a mixed lymphocyte reaction culture, collected before transplantation. The subset here: CFSE-low proliferating T cells sorted from roughly 6-day pre-transplant mixed lymphocyte reaction (GvH or HvG direction). The receptor comes from a human patient who was an organ donor for intestinal transplantation.

CDR3 in DNA: TGTGCCAGTAGAGCAGGGTCCACTGAAGCTTTCTTT. Its protein is CASRAGSTEAFF. The rearrangement links TRBV19 to TRBJ1-1; D may be TRBD1 (5 bases). Germline values: CDR1 LNHDA, CDR2 SQIVND (reference sequence). There are 12 residues in the CDR3. V was cut by 6 bases and J by 4 bases, with 9 bases left in between.